The 10 T cell receptor beta chains below come from one sample, sequenced in a study of neoadjuvant nivolumab and ipilimumab in lung cancer. The table came from immunoSEQ multiplex PCR; TCRdb's copy has only in-frame clones and leaves some out. The sample includes about 38,000 clones, approximately 89% seen only once; the top ten take approximately 3.3%. Source: peripheral blood, taken before neoadjuvant nivolumab, alone or with ipilimumab. The origin of the receptors is an adult with non-small cell lung cancer.

This chain uses TRBV18 with TRBJ2-1, with D possibly TRBD2 on 7 matching bases. V gave up 6 bases and J gave up 6 bases, with 18 bases separating them. The CDR3 length is 15 residues. The V gene's germline CDR1 is KGHSH and CDR2 LQKENI. The CDR3 region has the DNA TGTGCCAGCTCCCCTCCAGGAGGGGGGGGCAATGAGCAGTTCTTC. This translates into CASSPPGGGGNEQFF. Drawing the rest from reference TRBV18 and TRBJ2-1, the complete variable domain is NAGVMQNPRHLVRRRGQEARLRCSPMKGHSHVYWYRQLPEEGLKFMVYLQKENIIDESGMPKERFSAEFPKEGPSILRIQQVVRGDSAAYFCASSPPGGGGNEQFFGPGTRLTVL.

This chain connects TRBV6-5 to TRBJ2-1, with TRBD1 matching 9 bases. V was pared by 2 bases and J by 9 bases, with 8 bases of the junction left unmatched. Per the germline V gene, CDR1 is MNHEY and CDR2 is SVGAGI. There are 15 residues in the CDR3. The CDR3 DNA sequence: TGTGCCAGCAGTTACATGGGGACAGGGTCCCCTGAGCAGTTCTTC. Encoded protein: CASSYMGTGSPEQFF.

This chain connects TRBV7-2 to TRBJ2-1; no firm D call. The CDR3 extends over 11 amino acids. Looked up from germline, CDR1 is SGHTA and CDR2 is FQGNSA. Trimming left V 5 bases short and J 10 bases short, with 9 bases between. CDR3 amino acids: CASSRTWEQFF. The CDR3 region has the DNA TGTGCCAGCAGCCGAACGTGGGAGCAGTTCTTC. The full variable domain, its missing parts supplied by reference TRBV7-2 and TRBJ2-1, is GAGVSQSPSNKVTEKGKDVELRCDPISGHTALYWYRQSLGQGLEFLIYFQGNSAPDKSGLPSDRFSAERTGGSVSTLTIQRTQQEDSAVYLCASSRTWEQFFGPGTRLTVL.

This clone was counted once. The V gene is TRBV9, the J gene TRBJ2-1; no clear D. The CDR3 is made up of 17 amino acids. Germline V lookup: CDR1 SGDLS, CDR2 YYNGEE. The V and J ends lost 1 base and 2 bases respectively, with 16 bases between them. CDR3 region: CASSVLADGDTYNEQFF. DNA for the CDR3: TGTGCCAGCAGCGTATTGGCGGACGGCGACACCTACAATGAGCAGTTCTTC.

The V gene is TRBV7-3, the J gene TRBJ2-1; D might be TRBD2 (6 bases). The CDR3 contains 18 residues. Germline assignment: CDR1 SGHTA and CDR2 FQGTGA. V lost 2 bases and J 5 bases, leaving 22 bases between the germline ends. CDR3 DNA: TGTGCCAGCAGCTTAGCCCCGGCCGCCGGGACTGATAACAATGAGCAGTTCTTC. It codes for CASSLAPAAGTDNNEQFF.

V gene TRBV7-9 combines with J gene TRBJ1-1; D gene unclear. The V end lost 5 bases, the J end lost 1 base, and 17 bases lay between the germline ends. The CDR3 is 16 amino acids. Germline V gene sequence: CDR1 SEHNR, CDR2 FQNEAQ (reference sequence). The CDR3 sequence is CASSLLQGLSNTEAFF. The DNA for the CDR3 is TGTGCCAGCAGCCTTCTCCAAGGGCTTTCGAACACTGAAGCTTTCTTT.

V is TRBV7-9 and J is TRBJ2-5; 13 nucleotides match TRBD2. This CDR3 has 17 amino acids. V lost 6 bases, J lost 1 base, and 8 bases stayed unmatched. Per the germline V gene, CDR1 is SEHNR and CDR2 is FQNEAQ (reference sequence). This chain's CDR3 is CASSLGLAGVAQETQYF. The CDR3 nucleotides read TGTGCCAGCAGTCTCGGACTAGCGGGAGTAGCCCAAGAGACCCAGTACTTC.

The table lists this clone with a count of one. The chain has TRBV5-1 and TRBJ2-1; 8 nucleotides align to TRBD2. V trimming: 8 bases; J trimming: 4 bases; junction bases outside the gene matches: 5. CDR3 size: 13 residues. Germline V gene sequence: CDR1 SGHRS, CDR2 YFSETQ. The CDR3 region is CASVSGTYNEQFF. CDR3 bases: TGCGCCAGTGTTAGCGGGACTTACAATGAGCAGTTCTTC.

The chain is built from TRBV7-8 and TRBJ2-7; 8 bases agree with TRBD1. The germline CDR1 and CDR2 sequences are SGHVS and FQNEAQ. V shed 4 bases, J shed 4 bases, and the junction held 9 bases outside the gene matches. This CDR3 is built from 15 residues. The CDR3 region has the DNA TGTGCCAGCAGCTCACAAGGACAGGGACTTTACGAGCAGTACTTC. It specifies CASSSQGQGLYEQYF.

The chain recombines TRBV5-1 with TRBJ2-5, with TRBD2 identical over 15 bases. The CDR3 is 21 residues long. CDR1 is SGHRS and CDR2 is YFSETQ in the germline V gene. The trim removed 5 bases at V and 0 bases at J, leaving 17 bases unmatched. This chain's CDR3 is CASSSHRTSGRGPLYQETQYF. CDR3 in DNA: TGCGCCAGCAGTTCTCATCGGACTAGCGGGAGGGGCCCTTTGTACCAAGAGACCCAGTACTTC.